Below are 21 T cell receptor beta chains sequenced from a single sample in a study of early stage breast cancer tumors. The method was immunoSEQ multiplex PCR; TCRdb's version includes in-frame clones alone and lacks a portion of them. The sample contains around 40,000 clones, roughly 70% of which appear only once. Source material: blood. The origin of the receptors is a person between 55 and 69 years old with breast cancer.

The genes are TRBV4-1 and TRBJ1-2; TRBD1 matches at 9 bases. The CDR3 covers 15 residues. Trimming cost V 5 bases and J 4 bases; bases outside gene matches: 8. The germline CDR1 and CDR2 sequences are MGHRA and YSYEKL. CDR3 bases: TGCGCCAGCAGCTATCTAGGACAGGGGATCTATGGCTACACCTTC. It translates to CASSYLGQGIYGYTF.

This sequence joins TRBV7-9 and TRBJ2-7; 7 nucleotides match TRBD2. After removal of 4 bases from V and 5 bases from J, the junction contained 11 bases not matched to a gene. The CDR3 is made up of 15 amino acids. Germline CDR1 SEHNR, CDR2 FQNEAQ (reference sequence). CDR3 sequence: CASSWGEGWRDEQYF. For the CDR3, the DNA is TGTGCCAGCAGCTGGGGGGAGGGTTGGAGGGACGAGCAGTACTTC.

Only one count was recorded for this clone. The chain joins TRBV4-1 to TRBJ2-2; D remains unclear. V dropped 0 bases and J dropped 0 bases, with 23 bases sitting between them. CDR1 is MGHRA, CDR2 YSYEKL, per germline. This CDR3 contains 21 residues. CDR3 region: CASSQEVPFVGPSPNTGELFF. For the CDR3, the DNA is TGCGCCAGCAGCCAAGAAGTTCCCTTCGTGGGCCCTTCCCCGAACACCGGGGAGCTGTTTTTT.

A note on this clone: One end of the junction is discordant with germline, which a read error may explain. The rearrangement links TRBV2 to TRBJ2-7; tentatively, D is TRBD2 (6 bases). This CDR3 contains 14 residues. CDR1 is SNHLY and CDR2 is FYNNEI in the germline V gene. The CDR3 nucleotides are TGTGCCAGCAATGAACGGGGGTGGGGTTACGAGCAGTACTTC. As protein: CASNERGWGYEQYF.

This rearrangement joins TRBV6-1 to TRBJ2-7; 7 bases are a match to TRBD2. The CDR3 consists of 13 residues. After removal of 6 bases from V and 5 bases from J, the junction contained 7 bases not matched to a gene. From germline, CDR1 is MNHNS and CDR2 SASEGT. For the CDR3, the DNA is TGTGCCAGCAGCAGACTAGCAGTCCACGAGCAGTACTTC. The encoded protein is CASSRLAVHEQYF.

The rearrangement links TRBV7-9 to TRBJ1-2, with D possibly matching TRBD1 (5 bases). The CDR3 sequence is 14 residues long. Germline CDR1 reads SEHNR; CDR2 reads FQNEAQ (reference sequence). Trimming took off 6 bases at V and 8 bases at J, with 19 bases between the two ends. CDR3 sequence: CASSLIGTAWGYTF. The CDR3 bases are TGTGCCAGCAGTCTGATAGGGACGGCTTGGGGCTACACCTTC.

This clone has just one count. This chain uses TRBV5-1 with TRBJ2-3, with D perhaps assigned TRBD1 or TRBD2 (5 bases each). The V and J ends lost 2 bases and 2 bases respectively, with 18 bases between them. In germline, CDR1 is SGHRS, CDR2 YFSETQ. The length of the CDR3 is 17 residues. CDR3 in amino acids: CASSLWGGLVSTDTQYF. In DNA form, the CDR3 reads TGCGCCAGCAGCTTATGGGGCGGGCTCGTATCCACAGATACGCAGTATTTT. The whole variable domain, remainder taken from reference TRBV5-1 and TRBJ2-3, is KAGVTQTPRYLIKTRGQQVTLSCSPISGHRSVSWYQQTPGQGLQFLFEYFSETQRNKGNFPGRFSGRQFSNSRSEMNVSTLELGDSALYLCASSLWGGLVSTDTQYFGPGTRLTVL.

The chain recombines TRBV5-1 with TRBJ2-3; D may correspond to TRBD1 or TRBD2 (6 bases each). The CDR3 sequence is 15 residues long. V was shortened by 2 bases and J by 6 bases, with 16 bases between the two germline ends. Germline V CDR1 and CDR2: SGHRS, YFSETQ. The CDR3 sequence is CASSLEGLTGDTQYF. In DNA, the CDR3 is TGCGCCAGCAGCTTAGAGGGACTTACAGGGGATACGCAGTATTTT.

The chain recombines TRBV5-1 with TRBJ1-1; D not resolved. The V gene lost 0 bases and the J gene lost 0 bases, with 6 bases spanning the gap. This CDR3 spans 14 amino acids. Germline V CDR1 and CDR2: SGHRS, YFSETQ. CDR3 amino acids: CASSLGPLNTEAFF. For the CDR3, the DNA is TGCGCCAGCAGCTTGGGACCCCTGAACACTGAAGCTTTCTTT.

The chain couples TRBV13 to TRBJ1-5; D gene uncertain. CDR3 length: 13 amino acids. Germline V gene sequence: CDR1 PRHDT, CDR2 FYEKMQ (reference sequence). V was clipped by 0 bases and J by 6 bases, with 6 bases between them. The CDR3 DNA follows: TGTGCCAGCAGCTTAGGCCGGGTTCAGCCCCAGCATTTT. Translating gives CASSLGRVQPQHF. Supplemented by reference TRBV13 and TRBJ1-5, the full variable domain reads AAGVIQSPRHLIKEKRETATLKCYPIPRHDTVYWYQQGPGQDPQFLISFYEKMQSDKGSIPDRFSAQQFSDYHSELNMSSLELGDSALYFCASSLGRVQPQHFGDGTRLSIL.

V and J are TRBV7-9 and TRBJ1-3; D remains ambiguous. The V end lost 4 bases, the J end lost 7 bases, and 2 bases lay between the germline ends. CDR1 is SEHNR, CDR2 FQNEAQ, per germline (reference sequence). The CDR3 is 10 residues long. The CDR3 DNA reads as TGTGCCAGCAGCTCTAACACCATATATTTT. This translates into CASSSNTIYF.

This clone qualifies as medium-sized. The chain has TRBV19 and TRBJ1-5; D gene uncertain. The CDR3 loop spans 15 amino acids. Germline V gene lookup returns CDR1 LNHDA and CDR2 SQIVND (reference sequence). V shed 5 bases and J shed 2 bases, with 13 bases lying between them. CDR3 residues: CASSVRTGGNQPQHF. CDR3 DNA: TGTGCCAGTAGTGTTCGAACCGGAGGCAATCAGCCCCAGCATTTT.

This clone was detected only a few times. The V gene is TRBV6-5, the J gene TRBJ1-1; 8 bases map to TRBD1. This CDR3 is built from 13 residues. CDR1 MNHEY and CDR2 SVGAGI come from the germline V gene. Trimming removed 5 bases from V and 11 bases from J; junction bases left unmatched: 10. In nucleotides, the CDR3 is TGTGCCAGCAGTCCGACCCCGACAGGGGTGGCTTTCTTT. Protein: CASSPTPTGVAFF.

The V and J genes are TRBV19 and TRBJ1-5; 8 bases align to TRBD1. The V and J ends lost 7 bases and 3 bases, in that order; junction bases with no gene match: 2. From germline, CDR1 is LNHDA and CDR2 SQIVND (reference sequence). This CDR3 region has 13 residues. This chain's CDR3 is CASNRGFNQPQHF. The CDR3 DNA reads as TGTGCCAGTAACAGGGGGTTCAATCAGCCCCAGCATTTT.

The V and J genes are TRBV2 and TRBJ1-2, with a weak D call TRBD1 (5 bases). Trimming stripped 2 bases from V and 2 bases from J, with 9 bases between. The CDR3 spans 14 residues. Germline CDR1 reads SNHLY; CDR2 reads FYNNEI. In nucleotides, the CDR3 is TGTGCCAGCAGTGAACGGGACCTCAACTATGGCTACACCTTC. It codes for CASSERDLNYGYTF.

This rearrangement joins TRBV9 to TRBJ2-3; the D is unclear. With 4 bases removed from V and 3 bases from J, the gap between germline ends came to 12 bases. There are 14 residues in the CDR3. CDR1 is SGDLS and CDR2 is YYNGEE in the germline V gene. The CDR3 region has the DNA TGTGCCAGCAGCCAGACGGGTGGGACAGATACGCAGTATTTT. Amino acid sequence: CASSQTGGTDTQYF.

The J gene is TRBJ2-1, the V gene TRBV28; D is perhaps TRBD1 or TRBD2 (6 bases each). The V gene lost 7 bases and the J gene lost 0 bases, with 22 bases spanning the gap. In germline, CDR1 is MDHEN, CDR2 SYDVKM. This CDR3 has 18 amino acids. The CDR3 region has the DNA TGTGCCAGCAACCCGGGGGCGCTAGGACCGAGCTCCTACAATGAGCAGTTCTTC. It translates to CASNPGALGPSSYNEQFF.

The chain has TRBV20-1 and TRBJ1-2; D remains unclear. The V gene lost 3 bases and the J gene lost 4 bases, with 6 bases spanning the gap. Germline CDR1 is DFQATT and CDR2 is SNEGSKA (reference sequence). The CDR3 consists of 11 residues. This chain's CDR3 is CSASRGYGYTF. The CDR3 nucleotides read TGCAGTGCTAGCCGGGGCTATGGCTACACCTTC.

The sample holds a few counts of this clone. The chain carries TRBV5-1 and TRBJ2-7; 7 bases agree with TRBD2. J lost 7 bases, V lost 2 bases, and 15 bases had no gene match. From germline, CDR1 is SGHRS and CDR2 YFSETQ. The CDR3 covers 16 residues. As DNA, the CDR3 is TGCGCCAGCAGCTTAAGCGTCCAAGGGAGGGCATTGGAGCAGTACTTC. This encodes CASSLSVQGRALEQYF.

This clone was recorded once. This sequence joins TRBV5-5 and TRBJ1-5, with a possible D match to TRBD1 (6 bases). The CDR3 extends over 16 amino acids. Trimming left V 4 bases short and J 0 bases short, with 14 bases between. Germline V CDR1 and CDR2: SGHKS, YYEKEE (reference sequence). CDR3 amino acids: CASSPGGLFSNQPQHF. The CDR3 bases are TGTGCCAGCAGCCCTGGGGGGCTTTTTAGCAATCAGCCCCAGCATTTT.

The V gene is TRBV28, the J gene TRBJ1-5; TRBD1 matches at 10 bases. Trimming cost V 4 bases and J 5 bases; bases outside gene matches: 2. In germline, CDR1 is MDHEN, CDR2 SYDVKM. The CDR3 spans 14 residues. CDR3 sequence reads: CASSSDRGDQPQHF. DNA of the CDR3: TGTGCCAGCAGTTCGGACAGGGGGGATCAGCCCCAGCATTTT.